A selection of T cell receptor beta chains follows, all from one sample in a study of blood T cell repertoires in COVID-19. Repertoires were generated with immunoSEQ multiplex PCR, while TCRdb's copy carries only in-frame clones and drops some. The table shows a few hundred thousand clones, with 80% to 90% occurring only once. Sample: peripheral blood. The receptors were gathered from a man aged 55-75 years who had recovered from COVID-19. The CDR3 runs from the conserved cysteine through the conserved F or W. D genes are given only for firm matches. Where a row states a size, it is once, few, many or the class of an expanded clone; other rows omit it.

TRBD1,TRBV5-1,-,TRBJ1-1,CASGRQGGTEAFF,TGCGCCAGCGGCCGACAGGGAGGCACTGAAGCTTTCTTT
-,TRBV3-1/TRBV3-2,once,TRBJ1-5,CASSLSGGGQPQHF,TGTGCCAGCAGCCTTTCCGGGGGAGGGCAGCCCCAGCATTTT
-,TRBV28,-,TRBJ1-2,CASRSEYGYTF,TGTGCCAGCAGATCGGAGTATGGCTACACCTTC
-,TRBV12-5,-,TRBJ1-2,CASGLILTPGSGRGYTF,TGTGCTAGTGGTTTGATTCTAACCCCAGGGTCCGGAAGGGGCTACACCTTC
-,TRBV7-9,-,TRBJ2-3,CASDYMVRDTQYF,TGTGCCAGCGACTATATGGTTCGAGATACGCAGTATTTT
-,TRBV18,-,TRBJ1-1,CASSPIRRNTEAFF,TGTGCCAGCTCACCAATAAGGAGGAACACTGAAGCTTTCTTT
TRBD1,TRBV7-3,once,TRBJ1-1,CASSPQGANTEAFF,TGTGCCAGCAGCCCCCAGGGGGCAAACACTGAAGCTTTCTTT
TRBD1,TRBV19,-,TRBJ2-5,CASSPTRTGGGTQYF,TGTGCCAGTAGTCCTACCCGGACAGGGGGAGGGACCCAGTACTTC
-,TRBV11-3,-,TRBJ1-1,CASSSRMNTEAFF,TGTGCCAGCAGCTCCCGTATGAACACTGAAGCTTTCTTT
-,TRBV2,-,TRBJ2-1,CASSAAYNEQFF,TGTGCCAGCAGTGCAGCCTACAATGAGCAGTTCTTC
-,TRBV30,-,TRBJ2-2,CAWKWGLTGELFF,TGTGCCTGGAAATGGGGGCTCACCGGGGAGCTGTTTTTT
TRBD1,TRBV9,once,TRBJ1-1,CASSLGTDNTEAFF,TGTGCCAGCAGCCTCGGGACAGATAACACTGAAGCTTTCTTT
-,TRBV3-1/TRBV3-2,-,TRBJ1-1,CASSQGAGKNTEAFF,TGTGCCAGCAGCCAAGGGGCAGGGAAGAACACTGAAGCTTTCTTT
TRBD2,TRBV5-1,-,TRBJ2-3,CASSRGGADTQYF,TGCGCCAGCAGCCGGGGGGGAGCAGATACGCAGTATTTT
TRBD2,TRBV7-2,-,TRBJ2-3,CASSPRLAAVGNTQYF,TGTGCCAGCAGCCCGCGACTAGCGGCGGTGGGTAATACGCAGTATTTT
-,TRBV19,-,TRBJ2-7,CASSIDRTYEQYF,TGTGCCAGTAGTATAGACAGAACCTACGAGCAGTACTTC
TRBD1,TRBV5-1,many,TRBJ2-3,CASSLGDRGPLATDTQYF,TGCGCCAGCAGCTTGGGGGACAGGGGGCCCCTGGCAACAGATACGCAGTATTTT
TRBD1,TRBV19,-,TRBJ1-5,CATSTPGTDLQKPQHF,TGTGCCACCTCAACCCCCGGGACAGACCTCCAAAAGCCCCAGCATTTT
-,TRBV10-3,-,TRBJ2-2,CATRAGNTGELFF,TGTGCCACCCGAGCGGGGAACACCGGGGAGCTGTTTTTT
-,TRBV24-1,-,TRBJ2-5,CATSDSPTDPQYF,TGTGCCACCAGTGATTCCCCGACTGATCCCCAGTACTTC
TRBD1,TRBV6-2/TRBV6-3,-,TRBJ1-6,CASSFRTGNNSPLHF,TGTGCCAGCAGCTTCCGGACAGGGAATAATTCACCCCTCCACTTT
TRBD1,TRBV9,-,TRBJ2-5,CASSVGTGGVETQYF,TGTGCCAGCAGCGTTGGGACAGGGGGCGTAGAGACCCAGTACTTC
-,TRBV18,once,TRBJ1-6,CASSARVFSPLHF,TGTGCCAGCTCGGCCAGGGTTTTTTCACCCCTCCACTTT
TRBD2,TRBV5-1,once,TRBJ2-1,CASGLAGGPYNEQFF,TGCGCCAGCGGGTTAGCGGGGGGACCTTACAATGAGCAGTTCTTC
-,TRBV7-3,once,TRBJ2-7,CASSTTSNYEQYF,TGTGCCAGCAGCACAACTAGCAACTACGAGCAGTACTTC
TRBD1,TRBV5-4,-,TRBJ1-4,CASSSGGRANEKLFF,TGTGCCAGCAGCTCAGGGGGCAGGGCTAATGAAAAACTGTTTTTT
TRBD2,TRBV19,once,TRBJ2-5,CASSIFVRGGDQETQYF,TGTGCCAGTAGTATCTTTGTTCGCGGGGGGGACCAAGAGACCCAGTACTTC
-,TRBV18,-,TRBJ1-2,CASSPLEGVGYGYTF,TGTGCCAGCTCACCGTTGGAGGGTGTGGGCTATGGCTACACCTTC